This T cell receptor beta chain was documented in a study of T-cell memory formation after mild COVID-19. As for the study in general: Across donors, TCR clusters were largely donor specific. Study findings and constraints: Several responding clones turned up in pre-infection memory, indicating that cross-reactive memory may have taken part. CD4/CD8 balance held among clones contracting day 15 to 85, and later expanders leaned CD4+.

On this clonotype itself: The antigen remains unidentified.

One entry per CDR3 protein results from TCRdb running MiXCR on the 5' RACE reads. Among about 340,000 distinct CDR3 sequences listed, roughly 15% were seen once. Germline CDR1 reads LGHNA; CDR2 reads YSLEER. V gave up 0 bases and J gave up 10 bases, with 16 bases separating them. The CDR3 is 15 residues long. Source material: PBMCs or a T cell subset sorted from them (not recorded which). The J gene is TRBJ2-4, the V gene TRBV4-3; D unresolved. The receptor comes from a man aged 18 to 30 who had mild COVID-19 (a few samples of this study predate the infection). Cell type and time point are not known. CDR3 protein: CASSQDGRIGPIQYF. CDR3 nucleotide sequence: TGCGCCAGCAGCCAAGACGGCCGAATAGGACCAATTCAGTACTTC.